This T cell receptor beta chain was identified in a study of blood T cell repertoires in COVID-19. Study-level background: The origin of the acute and convalescent COVID-19 samples was the United States, Italy and Spain. From T cells, B-cell-depleted T cells, or PBMCs came the material, which was cDNA or gDNA.

This clone was recorded only once. Seattle patients were enrolled during active infection and followed longitudinally. Original processing notes: Estimation of nucleated cell counts was performed using reference gene primer amplification. TCRdb's table, derived via immunoSEQ multiplex PCR, lists solely in-frame clones and lacks some. The DNA was the basis for D and trimming; V, J and clone size are from that table. This sample yields about 92,000 clones, of which around 88% are seen a single time; 15% to 20% belongs to the top ten. The CDR3 runs 16 residues. V trimming: 0 bases; J trimming: 6 bases; junction bases outside the gene matches: 8. CDR1 and CDR2 from the germline V gene are SGDLS and YYNGEE.

The chain recombines TRBV9 with TRBJ2-1; TRBD2 agrees at 8 bases. The sample consisted of peripheral blood. The TCR was taken from a woman aged 55-75 years with COVID-19, enrolled during active disease. The CDR3 nucleotides are TGTGCCAGCAGCGTAGTCCAGGGAGCGGGGGTCAATGAGCAGTTCTTC. This encodes CASSVVQGAGVNEQFF.